These T cell receptor beta chains were read from a single sample in a study of spatial heterogeneity in lung cancer. TCRdb reanalysed the 5' RACE reads using MiXCR and keeps one entry per CDR3 protein. The table lists tens of thousands of distinct CDR3 sequences, over 9.5% of them singletons. The sample in question was PBMCs, obtained at surgery. The receptors were sampled from a male donor with early-stage non-small cell lung cancer. The CDR3 runs from the conserved cysteine through the conserved F or W. The D gene is left open where the match is weak. The listing skips clone size in some rows; elsewhere it reads once, few, many or a size class.

d_call: .
clone_size: .
j_call: TRBJ1-2
v_call: TRBV20-1
cdr3_aa: CSARDRENYGYTF
cdr3_nt: TGCAGTGCTAGAGATCGGGAGAACTATGGCTACACCTTC

d_call: .
clone_size: few
j_call: TRBJ1-1
v_call: TRBV6-2/TRBV6-3
cdr3_aa: CASSYSLIPTEAFF
cdr3_nt: TGTGCCAGCAGTTACTCCCTCATTCCCACTGAAGCTTTCTTT

d_call: TRBD2
clone_size: .
j_call: TRBJ2-5
v_call: TRBV10-3
cdr3_aa: CAISESTSGGIQYF
cdr3_nt: TGTGCCATCAGTGAGTCTACTAGCGGGGGAATCCAGTACTTC

d_call: .
clone_size: .
j_call: TRBJ2-4
v_call: TRBV15
cdr3_aa: CATSRAAIAKNIQYF
cdr3_nt: TGTGCCACCAGCAGAGCGGCAATAGCCAAAAACATTCAGTACTTC

d_call: .
clone_size: .
j_call: TRBJ2-3
v_call: TRBV9
cdr3_aa: CASSVGGADTQYF
cdr3_nt: TGTGCCAGCAGCGTAGGAGGTGCAGATACGCAGTATTTT

d_call: .
clone_size: few
j_call: TRBJ2-1
v_call: TRBV7-9
cdr3_aa: CASSPPLRYGPYNEQFF
cdr3_nt: TGTGCCAGCAGCCCACCACTTCGATACGGCCCCTACAATGAGCAGTTCTTC

d_call: TRBD2
clone_size: many
j_call: TRBJ2-1
v_call: TRBV7-9
cdr3_aa: CASSAPTSGRADEQFF
cdr3_nt: TGTGCCAGCAGCGCCCCAACTAGCGGGAGGGCCGATGAGCAGTTCTTC

d_call: TRBD1
clone_size: many
j_call: TRBJ1-5
v_call: TRBV19
cdr3_aa: CASRIQGASNQPQHF
cdr3_nt: TGTGCCAGTAGGATACAGGGGGCTAGCAATCAGCCCCAGCATTTT

d_call: .
clone_size: many
j_call: TRBJ2-3
v_call: TRBV28
cdr3_aa: CASSFLRPGLSDTQYF
cdr3_nt: TGTGCCAGCAGTTTTTTACGCCCGGGACTTTCGGATACGCAGTATTTT

d_call: .
clone_size: few
j_call: TRBJ1-5
v_call: TRBV6-5
cdr3_aa: CASSYSNYQPQHF
cdr3_nt: TGTGCCAGCAGTTACTCTAACTATCAGCCCCAGCATTTT

d_call: .
clone_size: few
j_call: TRBJ1-6
v_call: TRBV5-1
cdr3_aa: CASSLAFLSPLHF
cdr3_nt: TGCGCCAGCAGCTTGGCCTTTCTTTCACCCCTCCACTTT

d_call: TRBD1
clone_size: .
j_call: TRBJ1-1
v_call: TRBV6-6
cdr3_aa: CASRGGQGHTEAFF
cdr3_nt: TGTGCCAGCAGAGGGGGACAGGGGCACACTGAAGCTTTCTTT

d_call: TRBD1
clone_size: few
j_call: TRBJ1-2
v_call: TRBV4-1
cdr3_aa: CASSQGPGQGANYGYTF
cdr3_nt: TGCGCCAGCAGCCAAGGCCCGGGACAGGGAGCTAACTATGGCTACACCTTC

d_call: .
clone_size: few
j_call: TRBJ1-2
v_call: TRBV28
cdr3_aa: CASRTQPGNYGYTF
cdr3_nt: TGTGCCAGCAGGACTCAACCGGGGAACTATGGCTACACCTTC

d_call: .
clone_size: few
j_call: TRBJ1-2
v_call: TRBV6-2/TRBV6-3
cdr3_aa: CASSYSKAGRGYTF
cdr3_nt: TGTGCCAGCAGTTACTCGAAAGCAGGGCGCGGCTACACCTTC

d_call: TRBD1
clone_size: few
j_call: TRBJ1-4
v_call: TRBV7-2
cdr3_aa: CASSLMPGGDEKLFF
cdr3_nt: TGTGCCAGCAGCTTAATGCCAGGGGGCGATGAAAAACTGTTTTTT

d_call: .
clone_size: .
j_call: TRBJ1-5
v_call: TRBV2
cdr3_aa: CASSESRADQPQHF
cdr3_nt: TGTGCCAGCAGTGAATCTAGGGCCGATCAGCCCCAGCATTTT

d_call: TRBD1
clone_size: .
j_call: TRBJ2-3
v_call: TRBV6-2/TRBV6-3
cdr3_aa: CASSYISGTGAKDTQYF
cdr3_nt: TGTGCCAGCAGTTACATCTCCGGGACAGGGGCTAAAGATACGCAGTATTTT

d_call: .
clone_size: .
j_call: TRBJ2-1
v_call: TRBV12-3/TRBV12-4
cdr3_aa: CASRPPGISEQFF
cdr3_nt: TGTGCCAGCAGGCCGCCGGGAATCAGTGAGCAGTTCTTC

d_call: .
clone_size: few
j_call: TRBJ2-3
v_call: TRBV7-2
cdr3_aa: CASSLGGRGLGRERPASTDTQYF
cdr3_nt: TGTGCCAGCAGCTTAGGGGGTAGAGGTTTAGGCCGGGAGCGGCCCGCTAGCACAGATACGCAGTATTTT

d_call: TRBD2
clone_size: .
j_call: TRBJ2-3
v_call: TRBV7-2
cdr3_aa: CASSYGTSGRRRGDTQYF
cdr3_nt: TGTGCCAGCAGCTACGGGACTAGCGGGAGGCGCCGAGGAGATACGCAGTATTTT

d_call: TRBD2
clone_size: .
j_call: TRBJ2-7
v_call: TRBV28
cdr3_aa: CASSPPGGLYEQYF
cdr3_nt: TGTGCCAGCAGTCCCCCGGGAGGGCTGTACGAGCAGTACTTC

d_call: .
clone_size: .
j_call: TRBJ1-1
v_call: TRBV9
cdr3_aa: CASSVGKGMNTEAFF
cdr3_nt: TGTGCCAGCAGCGTAGGGAAGGGGATGAACACTGAAGCTTTCTTT

d_call: TRBD2
clone_size: .
j_call: TRBJ2-1
v_call: TRBV5-1
cdr3_aa: CASSGLTSAPNNEQFF
cdr3_nt: TGCGCCAGCAGCGGACTGACTAGCGCCCCGAACAATGAGCAGTTCTTC

d_call: TRBD2
clone_size: .
j_call: TRBJ2-5
v_call: TRBV5-1
cdr3_aa: CASRPLAGTGQETQYF
cdr3_nt: TGCGCCAGCAGACCCCTAGCGGGAACTGGCCAAGAGACCCAGTACTTC

d_call: TRBD2
clone_size: many
j_call: TRBJ2-7
v_call: TRBV3-1
cdr3_aa: CASSLRETSVLEQYF
cdr3_nt: TGTGCCAGCAGCCTCAGGGAGACTAGCGTTCTCGAGCAGTACTTC

d_call: .
clone_size: many
j_call: TRBJ2-1
v_call: TRBV7-2
cdr3_aa: CASSLAGADNEQFF
cdr3_nt: TGTGCCAGCAGCTTAGCGGGAGCCGACAATGAGCAGTTCTTC

d_call: .
clone_size: .
j_call: TRBJ2-3
v_call: TRBV20-1
cdr3_aa: CSARDAISTDTQYF
cdr3_nt: TGCAGTGCTAGGGACGCTATCAGCACAGATACGCAGTATTTT

d_call: TRBD1
clone_size: many
j_call: TRBJ2-5
v_call: TRBV29-1
cdr3_aa: CSVERGQGIVQETQYF
cdr3_nt: TGCAGCGTTGAAAGGGGACAGGGGATTGTTCAAGAGACCCAGTACTTC

d_call: .
clone_size: few
j_call: TRBJ2-7
v_call: TRBV11-3
cdr3_aa: CASSFGGSYEQYF
cdr3_nt: TGTGCCAGCAGCTTTGGCGGCTCCTACGAGCAGTACTTC

d_call: .
clone_size: few
j_call: TRBJ1-2
v_call: TRBV20-1
cdr3_aa: CSASEQGYGYTF
cdr3_nt: TGCAGTGCTAGTGAGCAGGGCTATGGCTACACCTTC

d_call: .
clone_size: few
j_call: TRBJ1-1
v_call: TRBV27
cdr3_aa: CASSGQYTEAFF
cdr3_nt: TGTGCCAGCAGTGGACAGTACACTGAAGCTTTCTTT

d_call: TRBD1
clone_size: few
j_call: TRBJ2-3
v_call: TRBV6-5
cdr3_aa: CASRGTGVDTQYF
cdr3_nt: TGTGCCAGCAGAGGGACAGGGGTAGATACGCAGTATTTT

d_call: .
clone_size: .
j_call: TRBJ2-1
v_call: TRBV11-2
cdr3_aa: CASSFGGVSYNEQFF
cdr3_nt: TGTGCCAGCAGCTTCGGCGGGGTGTCCTACAATGAGCAGTTCTTC

d_call: .
clone_size: many
j_call: TRBJ2-2
v_call: TRBV9
cdr3_aa: CASSVLGDTGELFF
cdr3_nt: TGTGCCAGCAGCGTATTAGGGGATACCGGGGAGCTGTTTTTT

d_call: .
clone_size: few
j_call: TRBJ1-5
v_call: TRBV7-2
cdr3_aa: CASSLMGGLSNQPQHF
cdr3_nt: TGTGCCAGCAGCTTAATGGGGGGCCTTAGCAATCAGCCCCAGCATTTT

d_call: .
clone_size: few
j_call: TRBJ2-1
v_call: TRBV20-1
cdr3_aa: CSASSPRGNEQFF
cdr3_nt: TGCAGTGCCTCATCCCCCCGGGGGAATGAGCAGTTCTTC

d_call: TRBD1
clone_size: few
j_call: TRBJ2-7
v_call: TRBV7-3
cdr3_aa: CASSFAGGYEQYF
cdr3_nt: TGTGCCAGCAGCTTCGCAGGGGGCTACGAGCAGTACTTC